This entry is about one T cell receptor (beta chain). Its antigen is unknown. These data come from a study of T and B cells in COVID-19 patients. Study context: Peripheral blood came from COVID-19 patients with active infection or after recovery.

The length of the CDR3 is 15 residues. Germline loops: CDR1 SGHNT, CDR2 YYREEE (reference sequence). J was trimmed by 6 bases and V by 2 bases; bases with no gene match: 8. From blood, about 230-500 ng of genomic DNA served as TRB template. Study-wide results and limits: Clonality of TRB repertoires was high in active COVID-19; recovery brought above-healthy diversity and richness.

BIOMED2 TRB-A/B primer pools were used in multiplex TRB PCR. From the multiplex PCR reads, TCRdb called clonotypes with MiXCR, one entry per CDR3 protein. This sample has approximately 14,000 distinct CDR3 sequences, with approximately 30% found just once. The sequence was obtained from a human donor who had recovered from COVID-19. Material: blood. The V and J genes are TRBV5-4 and TRBJ2-7, with 10 bases aligning to TRBD1. The CDR3, as DNA: TGTGCCAGCAGCTTCGAAGGGACAGGGGTCGGCGAGCAGTACTTC. It yields the protein CASSFEGTGVGEQYF.